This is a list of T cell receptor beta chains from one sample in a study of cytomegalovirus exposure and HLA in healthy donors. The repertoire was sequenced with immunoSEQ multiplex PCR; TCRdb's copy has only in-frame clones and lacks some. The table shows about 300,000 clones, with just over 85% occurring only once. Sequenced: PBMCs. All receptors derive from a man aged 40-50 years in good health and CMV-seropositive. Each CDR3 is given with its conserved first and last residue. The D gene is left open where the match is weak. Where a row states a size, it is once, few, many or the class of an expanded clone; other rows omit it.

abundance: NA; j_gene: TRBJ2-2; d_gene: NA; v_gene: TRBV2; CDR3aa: CASKEFHGELFF; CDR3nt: TGTGCCAGCAAGGAGTTCCACGGGGAGCTGTTTTTT
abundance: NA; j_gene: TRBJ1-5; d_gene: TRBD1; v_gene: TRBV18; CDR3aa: CASSPNMLQGDQPQHF; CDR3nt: TGTGCCAGCTCACCAAATATGTTACAGGGGGATCAGCCCCAGCATTTT
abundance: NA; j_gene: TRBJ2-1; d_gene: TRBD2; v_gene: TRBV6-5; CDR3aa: CASKSRGSSYNEQFF; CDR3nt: TGTGCCAGCAAGTCGCGGGGGAGCTCCTACAATGAGCAGTTCTTC
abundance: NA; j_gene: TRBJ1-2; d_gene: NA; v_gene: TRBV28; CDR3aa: CASSLRPGGYTF; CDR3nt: TGTGCCAGCAGTTTACGTCCAGGGGGCTACACCTTC
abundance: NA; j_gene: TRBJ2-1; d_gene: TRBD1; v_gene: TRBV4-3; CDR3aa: CASSQGQGAHEQFF; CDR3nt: TGCGCCAGCAGCCAAGGTCAGGGGGCCCATGAGCAGTTCTTC
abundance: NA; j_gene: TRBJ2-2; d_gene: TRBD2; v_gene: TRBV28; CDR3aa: CASTSGTTGELFF; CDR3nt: TGTGCCAGCACTAGCGGGACTACCGGGGAGCTGTTTTTT
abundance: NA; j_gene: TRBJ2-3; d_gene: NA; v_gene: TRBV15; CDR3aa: CATSRGRTVTDTQYF; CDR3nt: TGTGCCACCAGCAGGGGCAGGACAGTCACAGATACGCAGTATTTT
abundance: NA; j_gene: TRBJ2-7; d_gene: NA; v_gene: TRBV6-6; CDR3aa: CASSWDSYEQYF; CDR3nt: TGTGCCAGCAGTTGGGACTCCTACGAGCAGTACTTC
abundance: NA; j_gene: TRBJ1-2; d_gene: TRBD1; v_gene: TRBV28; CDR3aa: CASNPPGQGTGYTF; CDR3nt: TGTGCCAGCAATCCGCCGGGACAGGGAACTGGCTACACCTTC
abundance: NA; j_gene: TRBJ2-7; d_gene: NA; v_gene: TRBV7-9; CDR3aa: CSSSLGKAGSSSYEQYF; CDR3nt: TGTTCCAGCAGCTTAGGCAAGGCTGGTTCTAGCTCCTACGAGCAGTACTTC
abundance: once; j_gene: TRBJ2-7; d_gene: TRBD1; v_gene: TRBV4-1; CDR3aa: CASSLGQGTYEQYF; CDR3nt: TGCGCCAGCAGCCTTGGACAGGGGACCTACGAGCAGTACTTC
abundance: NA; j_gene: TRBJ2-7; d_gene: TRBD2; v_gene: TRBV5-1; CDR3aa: CASSYGTSGSYEQYF; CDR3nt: TGCGCCAGCAGCTACGGGACTAGCGGGTCCTACGAGCAGTACTTC
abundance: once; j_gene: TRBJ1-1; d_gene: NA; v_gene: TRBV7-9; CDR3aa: CASSRMGSRDTEAFF; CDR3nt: TGTGCCAGCAGCCGCATGGGGAGCCGGGACACTGAAGCTTTCTTT
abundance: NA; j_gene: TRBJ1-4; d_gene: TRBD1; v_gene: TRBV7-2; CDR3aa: CASSTRQGWYEKLFF; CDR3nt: TGTGCCAGCAGCACCCGACAGGGATGGTATGAAAAACTGTTTTTT
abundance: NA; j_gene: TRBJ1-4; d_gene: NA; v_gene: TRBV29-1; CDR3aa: CSVAWAGVNEKLFF; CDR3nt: TGCAGCGTTGCTTGGGCAGGGGTTAATGAAAAACTGTTTTTT
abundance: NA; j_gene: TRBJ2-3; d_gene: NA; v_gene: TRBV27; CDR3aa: CASSFFRPTGSDTDTQYF; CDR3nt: TGTGCCAGCAGTTTTTTCCGACCCACAGGGTCGGACACAGATACGCAGTATTTT
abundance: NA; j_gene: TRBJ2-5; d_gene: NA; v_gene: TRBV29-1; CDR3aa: CSATPNQETQYF; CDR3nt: TGCAGCGCTACTCCGAACCAAGAGACCCAGTACTTC
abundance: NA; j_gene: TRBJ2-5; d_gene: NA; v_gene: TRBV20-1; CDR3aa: CSAGKEETQYF; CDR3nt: TGCAGCGCAGGGAAGGAAGAGACCCAGTACTTC
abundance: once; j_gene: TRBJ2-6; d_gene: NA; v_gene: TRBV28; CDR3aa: CASSFFGSSGANVLTF; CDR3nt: TGTGCCAGCAGTTTCTTTGGGAGCTCTGGGGCCAACGTCCTGACTTTC
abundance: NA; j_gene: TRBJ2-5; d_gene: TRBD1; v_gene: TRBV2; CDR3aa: CASSSPTGESETQYF; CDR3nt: TGTGCCAGCAGTTCGCCGACAGGGGAAAGCGAGACCCAGTACTTC
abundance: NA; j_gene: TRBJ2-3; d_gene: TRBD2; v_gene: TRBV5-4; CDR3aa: CASSFPGGGTDTQYF; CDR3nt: TGTGCCAGCAGCTTCCCGGGAGGGGGCACAGATACGCAGTATTTT
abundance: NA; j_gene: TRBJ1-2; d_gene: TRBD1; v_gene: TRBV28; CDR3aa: CASSPDPTGRVGGYTF; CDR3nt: TGTGCCAGCAGTCCCGACCCGACAGGGCGGGTGGGAGGCTACACCTTC
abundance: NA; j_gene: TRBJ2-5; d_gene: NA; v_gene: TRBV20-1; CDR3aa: CSAQHQETQYF; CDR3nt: TGCAGTGCCCAACATCAAGAGACCCAGTACTTC
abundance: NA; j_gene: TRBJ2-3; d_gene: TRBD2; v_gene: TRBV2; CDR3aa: CASSLGSGRPRTDTQYF; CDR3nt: TGTGCCAGCAGTCTGGGTAGCGGGAGGCCGCGGACAGATACGCAGTATTTT
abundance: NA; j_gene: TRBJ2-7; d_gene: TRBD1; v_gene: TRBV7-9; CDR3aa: CASSPDRRSYEQYF; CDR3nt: TGTGCCAGCAGCCCGGACAGGAGGTCCTACGAGCAGTACTTC
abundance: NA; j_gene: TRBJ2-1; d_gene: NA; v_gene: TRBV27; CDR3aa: CASVSGFGDNEQFF; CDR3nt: TGTGCCAGCGTTTCGGGGTTTGGGGACAATGAGCAGTTCTTC
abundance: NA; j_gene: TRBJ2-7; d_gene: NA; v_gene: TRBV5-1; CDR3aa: CASSLAGGGRGDEQYF; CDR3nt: TGCGCCAGCAGCTTGGCTGGCGGGGGCCGCGGAGACGAGCAGTACTTC
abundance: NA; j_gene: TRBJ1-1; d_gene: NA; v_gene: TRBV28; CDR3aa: CASSRGGGTEAFF; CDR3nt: TGTGCCAGCAGTAGGGGCGGGGGCACTGAAGCTTTCTTT
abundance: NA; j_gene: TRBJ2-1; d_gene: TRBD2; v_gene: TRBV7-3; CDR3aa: CASSSLAPYNEQFF; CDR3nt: TGTGCCAGCAGCTCACTAGCGCCGTACAATGAGCAGTTCTTC
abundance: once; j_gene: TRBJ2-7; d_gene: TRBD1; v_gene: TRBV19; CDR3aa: CASSPGTGGYEQYF; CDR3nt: TGTGCCAGTAGTCCGGGGACAGGGGGCTACGAGCAGTACTTC
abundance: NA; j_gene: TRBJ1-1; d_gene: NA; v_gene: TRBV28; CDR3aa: CASSHKGWNTEAFF; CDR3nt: TGTGCCAGCAGTCATAAGGGGTGGAACACTGAAGCTTTCTTT
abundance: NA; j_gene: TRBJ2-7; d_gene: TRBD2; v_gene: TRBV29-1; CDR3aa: CSVDGLELAGGSQQPYEQYF; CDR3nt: TGCAGCGTTGACGGGTTGGAACTAGCGGGAGGTTCCCAACAACCCTACGAGCAGTACTTC
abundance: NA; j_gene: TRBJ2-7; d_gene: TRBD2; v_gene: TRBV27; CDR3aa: CASSFGAAGPYEQYF; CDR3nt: TGTGCCAGCAGTTTCGGAGCAGCGGGGCCCTACGAGCAGTACTTC
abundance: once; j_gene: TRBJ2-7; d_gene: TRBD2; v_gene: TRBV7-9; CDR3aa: CASSLQRESSYEQYF; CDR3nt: TGTGCCAGCAGCTTACAGCGGGAGAGCTCCTACGAGCAGTACTTC
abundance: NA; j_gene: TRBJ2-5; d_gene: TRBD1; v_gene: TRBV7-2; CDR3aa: CASSYSLTGEETQYF; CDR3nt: TGTGCCAGCAGCTATAGCCTTACAGGGGAGGAGACCCAGTACTTC
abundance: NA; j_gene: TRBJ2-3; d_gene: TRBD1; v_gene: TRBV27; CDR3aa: CASTETGATSTDTQYF; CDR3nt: TGTGCCAGCACCGAGACAGGGGCCACTAGCACAGATACGCAGTATTTT
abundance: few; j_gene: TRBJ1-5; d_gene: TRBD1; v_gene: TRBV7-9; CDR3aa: CASSSGQGADQPQHF; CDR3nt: TGTGCCAGCAGCTCCGGACAGGGGGCCGATCAGCCCCAGCATTTT
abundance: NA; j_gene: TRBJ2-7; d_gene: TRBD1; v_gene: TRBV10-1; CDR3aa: CASSTDRGDEQYF; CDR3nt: TGCGCCAGCAGTACGGACAGGGGGGATGAGCAGTACTTC
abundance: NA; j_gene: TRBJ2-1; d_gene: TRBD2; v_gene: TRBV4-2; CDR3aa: CASSQGVTVGRVRDEQFF; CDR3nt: TGTGCCAGCAGCCAAGGGGTAACAGTCGGGAGGGTTAGGGATGAGCAGTTCTTC
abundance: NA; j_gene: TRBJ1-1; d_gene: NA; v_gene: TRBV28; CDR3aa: CASSFDRIDMNTEAFF; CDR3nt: TGTGCCAGCAGTTTCGACAGGATAGACATGAACACTGAAGCTTTCTTT
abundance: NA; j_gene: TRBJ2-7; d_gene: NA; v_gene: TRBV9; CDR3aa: CASSVATSSYEQYF; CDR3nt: TGTGCCAGCAGCGTAGCCACGAGCTCCTACGAGCAGTACTTC
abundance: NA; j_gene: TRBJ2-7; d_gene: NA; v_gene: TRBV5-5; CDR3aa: CASSTGLAISYEQYF; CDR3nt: TGTGCCAGCAGCACGGGACTGGCAATCTCGTACGAGCAGTACTTC
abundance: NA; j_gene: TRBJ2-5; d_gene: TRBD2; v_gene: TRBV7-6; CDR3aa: CASSRTSGRAGETQYF; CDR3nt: TGTGCCAGCAGCCGGACTAGCGGGAGGGCCGGTGAGACCCAGTACTTC
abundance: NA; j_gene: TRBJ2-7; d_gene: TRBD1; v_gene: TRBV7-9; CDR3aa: CASSPRDRGYYEQYF; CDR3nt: TGTGCCAGCAGCCCTCGGGACAGGGGATACTACGAGCAGTACTTC
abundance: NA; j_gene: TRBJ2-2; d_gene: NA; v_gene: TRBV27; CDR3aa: CASSLRRGGELFF; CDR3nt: TGTGCCAGCAGTTTAAGGCGGGGTGGGGAGCTGTTTTTT
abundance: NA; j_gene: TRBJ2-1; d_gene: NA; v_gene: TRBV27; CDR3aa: CASSSAGNEQFF; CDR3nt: TGTGCCAGCAGTTCGGCGGGTAATGAGCAGTTCTTC
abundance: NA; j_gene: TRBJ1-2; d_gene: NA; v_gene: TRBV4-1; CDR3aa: CASSQGEGLASYGYTF; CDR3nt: TGCGCCAGCAGCCAAGGGGAGGGGTTGGCTAGCTATGGCTACACCTTC
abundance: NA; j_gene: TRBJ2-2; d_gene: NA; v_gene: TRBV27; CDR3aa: CASSFRGYGELFF; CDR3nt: TGTGCCAGCAGTTTCCGGGGTTACGGGGAGCTGTTTTTT
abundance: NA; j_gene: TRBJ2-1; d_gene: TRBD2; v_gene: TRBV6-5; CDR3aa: CASSYGAGVPYNEQFF; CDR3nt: TGTGCCAGCAGTTACGGGGCGGGAGTACCCTACAATGAGCAGTTCTTC
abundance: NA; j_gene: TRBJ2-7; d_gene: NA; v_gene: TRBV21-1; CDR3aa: CASSKETGLETYEQYF; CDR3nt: TGTGCCAGCAGCAAAGAGACAGGGCTGGAAACCTACGAGCAGTACTTC
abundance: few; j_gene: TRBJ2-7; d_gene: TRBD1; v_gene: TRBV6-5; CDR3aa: CASGPTGGGYEQYF; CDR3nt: TGTGCCAGCGGCCCGACAGGGGGAGGGTACGAGCAGTACTTC
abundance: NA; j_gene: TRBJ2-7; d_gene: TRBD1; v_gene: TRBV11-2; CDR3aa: CASSFRQGPYEQYF; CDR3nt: TGTGCCAGCAGCTTCCGACAGGGCCCCTACGAGCAGTACTTC
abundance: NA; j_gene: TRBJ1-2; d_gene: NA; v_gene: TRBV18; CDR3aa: CASSSTTGVYGYTF; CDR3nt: TGTGCCAGCTCATCGACCACGGGAGTTTATGGCTACACCTTC
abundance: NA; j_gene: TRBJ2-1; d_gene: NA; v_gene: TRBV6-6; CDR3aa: CASSYPDRRNEQFF; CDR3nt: TGTGCCAGCAGTTACCCTGACAGGCGGAATGAGCAGTTCTTC